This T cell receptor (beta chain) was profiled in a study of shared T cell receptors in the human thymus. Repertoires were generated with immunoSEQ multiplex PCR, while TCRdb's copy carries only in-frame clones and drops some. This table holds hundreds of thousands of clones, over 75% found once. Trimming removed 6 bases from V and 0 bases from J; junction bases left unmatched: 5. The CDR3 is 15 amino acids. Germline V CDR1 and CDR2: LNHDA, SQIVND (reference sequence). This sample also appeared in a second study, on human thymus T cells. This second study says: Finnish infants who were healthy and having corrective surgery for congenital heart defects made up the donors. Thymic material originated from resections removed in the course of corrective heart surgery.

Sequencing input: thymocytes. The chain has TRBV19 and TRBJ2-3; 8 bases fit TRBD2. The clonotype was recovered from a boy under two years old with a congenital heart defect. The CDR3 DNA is TGTGCCAGTAGACCCAGCGGGGGAAGCACAGATACGCAGTATTTT. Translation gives CASRPSGGSTDTQYF.